This T cell receptor (beta chain) was sequenced for a study of blood T cell repertoires in COVID-19. Study information: Sample material is recorded as cDNA or gDNA derived from T cells, B-cell-depleted T cells, or PBMCs.

The CDR3 extends over 16 amino acids. In germline, CDR1 is LNHDA, CDR2 SQIVND (reference sequence). The V segment lost 6 bases and the J segment 2 bases; nucleotides outside the gene matches: 10. Source study methods: Cell counts per sample came from amplifying reference gene primers. Method: immunoSEQ multiplex PCR; TCRdb's copy keeps in-frame clones and lacks some. Clone size and the V and J calls come from that table; the DNA yielded D and trimming. Of approximately 500,000 clones listed, 70% to 90% are singletons. Sequencing was performed on peripheral blood. This TCR was sampled from a human donor in a cohort sampled during active COVID-19. The chain recombines TRBV19 with TRBJ2-3; TRBD1 aligns across 8 bases. The CDR3, as DNA: TGTGCCAGTAGCGTTTCCGGGACAGGAACCACAGATACGCAGTATTTT. Protein: CASSVSGTGTTDTQYF.